One sample yielded the 31 T cell receptor beta chains listed below, sequenced in a study of OX40 agonist ivuxolimab in advanced cancers. The library was obtained by the immunoSEQ multiplex PCR assay. TCRdb obtained this table from immuneACCESS and retained in-frame rearrangements with V and J assigned. These tables miss some clones; where compared with another copy, unresolved V genes account for less than half of the shortfall, and the remainder is unexplained. The sample includes tens of thousands of clones, with around 94% observed a single time. Roughly 9.8% of the sample comes from the top ten. The sequences come from CD4+ or CD8+ T cells sorted from blood, collected in a trial of the OX40 agonist ivuxolimab. The receptors shown here come from an adult with an advanced solid tumor such as melanoma, head and neck, liver or kidney cancer.

The chain employs TRBV13 and TRBJ2-3, with 10 positions matching TRBD2. This CDR3 is 15 amino acids long. With 4 bases clipped from V and 1 base from J, the junction kept 2 bases outside the gene matches. Per the germline V gene, CDR1 is PRHDT and CDR2 is FYEKMQ (reference sequence). This CDR3 is CASSSGTSGTDTQYF. DNA of the CDR3: TGTGCCAGCAGCTCCGGGACTAGCGGCACAGATACGCAGTATTTT.

The rearrangement links TRBV7-6 to TRBJ2-1, with D unresolved. The CDR3 extends over 12 amino acids. V lost 5 bases, J lost 8 bases, and 10 bases lay in between. Germline V gene lookup returns CDR1 SGHVS and CDR2 FNYEAQ. The CDR3 sequence: CASSSAGYEQFF. The CDR3 DNA sequence: TGTGCCAGCAGCAGTGCTGGGTATGAGCAGTTCTTC.

The CDR3 spells CASSPPTGPHEAFF. CDR3 bases: TGTGCCAGCAGCCCGCCGACGGGACCTCATGAAGCTTTCTTT. This rearrangement joins TRBV5-4 to TRBJ1-1, with D perhaps TRBD1 (5 bases). The germline V and J ends were trimmed by 4 bases and 7 bases, with 17 bases remaining between them. CDR3 length: 14 residues. Germline-derived CDR1 and CDR2 are SGHNT and YYREEE (reference sequence).

The chain combines TRBV4-3 with TRBJ2-1; no clear D gene. CDR1 LGHNA and CDR2 YSLEER come from the germline V gene. V shed 0 bases and J shed 5 bases, with 8 bases lying between them. CDR3 size: 14 residues. The DNA of the CDR3 is TGCGCCAGCAGCCAAGATCGTGTAGACAATGAGCAGTTCTTC. Amino acid sequence: CASSQDRVDNEQFF.

This clone was seen once. V is TRBV19 and J is TRBJ1-5; no reliable D call. This CDR3 is 12 amino acids long. Germline assignment: CDR1 LNHDA and CDR2 SQIVND (reference sequence). V shed 3 bases and J shed 6 bases, with 6 bases lying between them. Written as DNA, the CDR3 is TGTGCCAGTAGTATTCGTGGTCAGCCCCAGCATTTT. Its protein is CASSIRGQPQHF.

This clone appeared a single time. The J gene is TRBJ1-5, the V gene TRBV5-6, with D possibly being TRBD1 (6 bases). The CDR3 totals 13 residues. The V gene lost 4 bases and the J gene lost 7 bases, with 12 bases spanning the gap. CDR1 is SGHDT, CDR2 YYEEEE, per germline. The CDR3 DNA follows: TGTGCCAGCAGCCCTGGGCAGGGGCAGCCCCAGCATTTT. This translates into CASSPGQGQPQHF.

In this sample, this clone turned up once. This chain connects TRBV2 to TRBJ2-1; possible D gene TRBD1, 7 bases. CDR1 is SNHLY, CDR2 FYNNEI, per germline. The CDR3 runs 15 residues. Trimming pared 7 bases from V and 8 bases from J, leaving 21 bases between. CDR3 coding DNA: TGTGCCAGCATCGACAGGGCTAGCGTCATACATGAGCAGTTCTTC. Its translation is CASIDRASVIHEQFF.

The gene calls are TRBV19 and TRBJ2-7; D possibly corresponds to TRBD2 (6 bases). From germline, CDR1 is LNHDA and CDR2 SQIVND (reference sequence). V dropped 2 bases and J dropped 4 bases, with 15 bases sitting between them. CDR3 size: 15 residues. In DNA, the CDR3 is TGTGCCAGTAGTATACGGGCGGGGCCCTCTTACGAGCAGTACTTC. As protein: CASSIRAGPSYEQYF.

V gene TRBV29-1 combines with J gene TRBJ2-7; a possible D gene is TRBD1 (5 bases). Trimming cost V 4 bases and J 6 bases, with 10 bases left between them. The CDR3 has 11 residues. CDR1 and CDR2 (germline): SQVTM, ANQGSEA. The CDR3 sequence: CSVGQGGEQYF. CDR3 sequence (DNA): TGCAGCGTTGGGCAGGGTGGCGAGCAGTACTTC.

In its sample, this clone was seen a few times. This chain uses TRBV4-3 with TRBJ1-5; D is unclear. With 3 bases removed from V and 1 base from J, the gap between germline ends came to 10 bases. Germline lookup yields CDR1 LGHNA and CDR2 YSLEER. The CDR3 has 15 amino acids. This CDR3 is CASSHLHGSNQPQHF. CDR3 DNA sequence: TGCGCCAGCAGCCACCTACACGGGAGCAATCAGCCCCAGCATTTT.

CDR3 bases: TGTGCCAGCAGCCCAGGGAGCAATCAGCCCCAGCATTTT. Translation gives CASSPGSNQPQHF. The chain employs TRBV7-9 and TRBJ1-5, with TRBD1 as a possible D gene (5 bases). The CDR3 sequence is 13 residues long. Germline CDR1 and CDR2: SEHNR and FQNEAQ (reference sequence). The V end was cut by 5 bases, the J end by 1 base, with 6 bases between.

The chain recombines TRBV7-9 with TRBJ1-2; a possible D gene is TRBD1 (5 bases). The CDR3 covers 16 residues. The germline V and J ends were trimmed by 4 bases and 3 bases, with 18 bases remaining between them. Germline CDR1 is SEHNR and CDR2 is FQNEAQ (reference sequence). The CDR3 DNA sequence: TGTGCCAGCAGCTCCACGGACTTCCCGGGGGACTATGGCTACACCTTC. Amino acid sequence: CASSSTDFPGDYGYTF.

This sequence joins TRBV4-3 and TRBJ2-1; D may be TRBD1 (6 bases). Between the trimmed V and J ends, which lost 3 bases and 4 bases, there was a span of 7 bases. Germline values: CDR1 LGHNA, CDR2 YSLEER. The CDR3 length is 13 residues. As DNA, the CDR3 is TGCGCCAGCAGCCACACAGGGTACAATGAGCAGTTCTTC. This encodes CASSHTGYNEQFF.

V and J are TRBV6-5 and TRBJ2-1, with 11 bases fitting TRBD2. After removal of 0 bases from V and 6 bases from J, the junction contained 4 bases not matched to a gene. The CDR3 is made up of 16 amino acids. The germline V gene has CDR1 MNHEY and CDR2 SVGAGI. The CDR3 DNA reads as TGTGCCAGCAGTTACTCGAGACTAGCGGGACTCAATGAGCAGTTCTTC. The encoded protein is CASSYSRLAGLNEQFF.

This rearrangement joins TRBV19 to TRBJ2-3; 11 bases map to TRBD2. With V trimmed by 3 bases and J by 0 bases, 11 bases remained unmatched. The CDR3 consists of 19 residues. CDR1 is LNHDA and CDR2 is SQIVND in the germline V gene (reference sequence). CDR3 in amino acids: CASSIPTTSGAPSTDTQYF. In DNA form, the CDR3 reads TGTGCCAGTAGTATCCCCACGACTAGCGGGGCACCTAGCACAGATACGCAGTATTTT. The whole variable domain, remainder taken from reference TRBV19 and TRBJ2-3, is DGGITQSPKYLFRKEGQNVTLSCEQNLNHDAMYWYRQDPGQGLRLIYYSQIVNDFQKGDIAEGYSVSREKKESFPLTVTSAQKNPTAFYLCASSIPTTSGAPSTDTQYFGPGTRLTVL.

V usage is TRBV19 and J usage is TRBJ1-1; unclear D gene. This CDR3 is 13 amino acids long. The germline CDR1 and CDR2 sequences are LNHDA and SQIVND (reference sequence). The germline V and J ends were trimmed by 2 bases and 0 bases, with 4 bases remaining between them. The CDR3 protein is CASSILMNTEAFF. CDR3 coding DNA: TGTGCCAGTAGTATATTGATGAACACTGAAGCTTTCTTT.

This chain joins TRBV10-1 and TRBJ1-1, with no clear D. Germline V CDR1 and CDR2: WNHNN, SYGVQD (reference sequence). There are 13 residues in the CDR3. The V gene lost 0 bases and the J gene lost 0 bases, with 2 bases spanning the gap. CDR3 loop: CASSESVNTEAFF. Written as DNA, the CDR3 is TGCGCCAGCAGTGAGTCGGTGAACACTGAAGCTTTCTTT.

This clone was observed a single time. One end of the junction is discordant with germline, which a read error may explain. The chain joins TRBV7-8 to TRBJ1-3, with 12 positions matching TRBD1. The CDR3 runs 15 residues. CDR1 and CDR2 from the germline V gene are SGHVS and FQNEAQ. The CDR3 is CASSQDPGTGGPMHF. The CDR3 region has the DNA TGTGCCAGCAGTCAAGACCCCGGGACAGGGGGCCCTATGCATTTT.

This chain links TRBV4-3 with TRBJ2-2; unclear D gene. V lost 1 base and J lost 6, with 6 bases in between. Per germline, CDR1 LGHNA and CDR2 YSLEER. CDR3 length: 13 residues. This chain's CDR3 is CASSQVLAGELFF. DNA for the CDR3: TGCGCCAGCAGCCAAGTTCTGGCCGGGGAGCTGTTTTTT.

The chain links TRBV4-1 to TRBJ2-3; TRBD2 matches at 11 bases. The CDR3 totals 19 residues. The trim removed 4 bases at V and 0 bases at J, leaving 12 bases unmatched. Germline CDR1 and CDR2: MGHRA and YSYEKL. CDR3 nucleotides: TGCGCCAGCAGCCGGTCTCCGGGACTAGCGGAGACTAGCACAGATACGCAGTATTTT. It encodes CASSRSPGLAETSTDTQYF.

The genes are TRBV28 and TRBJ2-1; D tentatively fits TRBD1 or TRBD2 (5 bases each). The CDR3 is made up of 16 amino acids. Germline loops: CDR1 MDHEN, CDR2 SYDVKM. Trimming took 5 bases from V and 5 from J, leaving 19 bases between them. The CDR3 region has the DNA TGTGCCAGCAGTACCCCGGGACCCAGAGGGGACAATGAGCAGTTCTTC. Translating gives CASSTPGPRGDNEQFF.

The gene calls are TRBV14 and TRBJ2-1, with D tentatively TRBD2 (7 bases). V lost 0 bases and J lost 8, with 17 bases in between. The germline gives CDR1 SGHDN, CDR2 FVKESK. This CDR3 contains 16 residues. The CDR3 spells CASSQDRRGGFDEQFF. The CDR3 DNA follows: TGTGCCAGCAGCCAAGATCGGAGGGGGGGGTTTGATGAGCAGTTCTTC. Based on the CDR3 plus reference TRBV14 and TRBJ2-1, the full variable domain is EAGVTQFPSHSVIEKGQTVTLRCDPISGHDNLYWYRRVMGKEIKFLLHFVKESKQDESGMPNNRFLAERTGGTYSTLKVQPAELEDSGVYFCASSQDRRGGFDEQFFGPGTRLTVL.

Only one count was recorded for this clone. As DNA, the CDR3 is TGTGCCAGCGCCGGACTAGGTCATGTTTCCTCCTACAATGAGCAGTTCTTC. Protein sequence: CASAGLGHVSSYNEQFF. V and J are TRBV2 and TRBJ2-1; 7 nucleotides agree with TRBD2. This CDR3 region has 17 residues. V was clipped by 8 bases and J by 0 bases; unmatched bases: 13. Looked up from germline, CDR1 is SNHLY and CDR2 is FYNNEI.

This chain connects TRBV2 to TRBJ2-7; D is uncertain. V lost 11 bases, J lost 3 bases, and 17 bases lay in between. Germline V gene data show CDR1 as SNHLY and CDR2 as FYNNEI. This CDR3 contains 13 residues. CDR3 bases: TGTGCCTCCCGCACAGAGGACCACTACGAGCAGTACTTC. Translation gives CASRTEDHYEQYF.

V gene TRBV19 combines with J gene TRBJ2-7; D gene uncertain. V was shortened by 5 bases and J by 0 bases, with 2 bases between the two germline ends. This CDR3 is built from 11 residues. Germline CDR1 and CDR2: LNHDA and SQIVND (reference sequence). The CDR3 nucleotides are TGTGCCAGTAGTCACTCCTACGAGCAGTACTTC. This encodes CASSHSYEQYF.

This clone was seen only once. The V gene is TRBV19, the J gene TRBJ2-7; 8 nucleotides agree with TRBD1. Trimming cost V 5 bases and J 0 bases; bases outside gene matches: 3. The germline CDR1 and CDR2 sequences are LNHDA and SQIVND (reference sequence). This CDR3 is built from 14 residues. DNA for the CDR3: TGTGCCAGTAGTCCGGGGACAGGCTCCTACGAGCAGTACTTC. Residues: CASSPGTGSYEQYF.

The V and J genes are TRBV4-1 and TRBJ2-7, with 7 bases identical to TRBD2. J gave up 0 bases and V 0 bases, and 2 bases lay outside the gene matches. The CDR3 loop spans 15 amino acids. CDR1 is MGHRA, CDR2 YSYEKL, per germline. The DNA of the CDR3 is TGCGCCAGCAGCCAAGACGGGGGGATCTCCTACGAGCAGTACTTC. Translation gives CASSQDGGISYEQYF.

V usage is TRBV7-8 and J usage is TRBJ2-1; D gene uncertain. Germline CDR1 reads SGHVS; CDR2 reads FQNEAQ. Trimming pared 5 bases from V and 2 bases from J, leaving 13 bases between. The CDR3 has 15 amino acids. As DNA, the CDR3 is TGTGCCAGCAGCCCCCCGGGTCTTCCCTACAATGAGCAGTTCTTC. It codes for CASSPPGLPYNEQFF.

The chain carries TRBV28 and TRBJ2-2, with 8 bases lining up with TRBD2. The CDR3 consists of 19 residues. Germline trimming cut 6 bases from V and 3 bases from J; bases unmatched to any gene: 18. CDR1 MDHEN and CDR2 SYDVKM come from the germline V gene. CDR3 region: CASSQKRGREGPYTGELFF. Written as DNA, the CDR3 is TGTGCCAGCAGCCAAAAAAGGGGCCGGGAGGGCCCGTACACCGGGGAGCTGTTTTTT.

The rearrangement joins TRBV28 to TRBJ1-1, with D maybe TRBD1 (6 bases). The CDR3 loop spans 16 amino acids. Trimming pared 5 bases from V and 3 bases from J, leaving 19 bases between. Germline V gene sequence: CDR1 MDHEN, CDR2 SYDVKM. In DNA form, the CDR3 reads TGTGCCAGCAGTCTTATGGGGGACCGGGGGCACACTGAAGCTTTCTTT. Protein: CASSLMGDRGHTEAFF.

The V gene is TRBV2, the J gene TRBJ2-1, with D perhaps being TRBD1 or TRBD2 (6 bases each). Germline lookup yields CDR1 SNHLY and CDR2 FYNNEI. CDR3 length: 14 amino acids. Trimming cost V 6 bases and J 8 bases, with 17 bases left between them. The CDR3 bases are TGTGCCAGCAGGGGGGGCTTCGGGGTCGATGAGCAGTTCTTC. Residues: CASRGGFGVDEQFF.